A single sample is the source of the 10 T cell receptor beta chains below, sequenced in a study of response to subunit inactivated influenza vaccine. TCRdb reprocessed the RT-PCR reads via MiXCR and lists one record per CDR3 protein. The sample includes 500,000 or so distinct CDR3 sequences, about 15% of them seen just once. The source was CD4+ T cells sorted from PBMCs, collected about 24 months after vaccination. All receptors come from a man between 50 and 70 years old who received an inactivated influenza vaccine.

In the case of this clonotype: A clone one base away is much larger, so this may be a read error. The chain uses TRBV7-8 and TRBJ2-1; D is ambiguous. The CDR3 is 12 amino acids. V was pared by 2 bases and J by 4 bases, with 3 bases between. Germline V CDR1 and CDR2: SGHVS, FQNEAQ. CDR3 residues: CASSLMYNEQFF. The CDR3 coding sequence is TGTGCCAGCAGCTTAATGTACAATGAGCAGTTCTTC.

CDR3 nucleotides: TGCAGTGCTAGTGATCTAGCGGGATTTCACAATGAGCAGTTCTTC. Its protein product is CSASDLAGFHNEQFF. The chain joins TRBV20-1 to TRBJ2-1; 9 nucleotides align to TRBD2. V dropped 3 bases and J dropped 5; count of bases not matched to a gene: 8. Germline CDR1 and CDR2: DFQATT and SNEGSKA (reference sequence). This CDR3 is built from 15 residues.

The rearrangement uses TRBV29-1 and TRBJ2-5; 12 nucleotides match TRBD2. V lost 6 bases to trimming and J lost 5 bases; unmatched junction nucleotides: 4. Germline CDR1 is SQVTM and CDR2 is ANQGSEA. CDR3 size: 13 residues. The CDR3: CSVGTSGFETQYF. CDR3 DNA: TGCAGCGTGGGGACTAGCGGGTTTGAGACCCAGTACTTC.

The J gene is TRBJ1-2, the V gene TRBV20-1; a possible D gene is TRBD1 (6 bases). The length of the CDR3 is 14 residues. In germline, CDR1 is DFQATT, CDR2 SNEGSKA (reference sequence). V was clipped by 1 base and J by 3 bases, with 12 bases between them. CDR3 in amino acids: CSARGSGGDYGYTF. In nucleotides, the CDR3 is TGCAGTGCTAGAGGATCGGGGGGCGACTATGGCTACACCTTC.

This clonotype was observed a handful of times. V gene TRBV6-5 combines with J gene TRBJ1-4; D is undetermined. V dropped 1 base and J dropped 7 bases, with 13 bases sitting between them. Germline lookup yields CDR1 MNHEY and CDR2 SVGAGI. The CDR3 contains 15 residues. The CDR3 coding sequence is TGTGCCAGCAGTTACTTGGGCGATCGGGGTGAAAAACTGTTTTTT. Translation gives CASSYLGDRGEKLFF.

This clonotype was detected ten times or more. This chain's CDR3 is CASSLVVAGDTQYF. The DNA of the CDR3 is TGCGCCAGCAGCTTGGTCGTAGCGGGAGATACGCAGTATTTT. V is TRBV5-1 and J is TRBJ2-3, with 7 bases identical to TRBD2. Germline assignment: CDR1 SGHRS and CDR2 YFSETQ. V trimming: 0 bases; J trimming: 5 bases; junction bases outside the gene matches: 3. CDR3 length: 14 residues.

CDR3 sequence: CASSTGRTDTQYF. Here the CDR3 DNA reads TGTGCCAGCAGCACTGGACGAACAGATACGCAGTATTTT. The J gene is TRBJ2-3, the V gene TRBV7-2; D is ambiguous. The CDR3 spans 13 residues. Germline CDR1 and CDR2: SGHTA and FQGNSA. Deletions cut 5 bases from V and 3 bases from J, with 9 bases between.

In its sample, this clonotype was seen many times. This chain connects TRBV12-3 or TRBV12-4 to TRBJ2-4; D remains ambiguous. The CDR3 covers 13 residues. V gave up 7 bases and J gave up 7 bases, with 14 bases separating them. In DNA form, the CDR3 reads TGTGCCAGCAATCTAGGGTCTGGGAACATTCAGTACTTC. This codes for CASNLGSGNIQYF.

Notes on this clonotype: The junction does not match germline at one end; this may be a read error. This rearrangement joins TRBV12-3 or TRBV12-4 to TRBJ2-5; D is uncertain. The CDR3 covers 12 residues. The CDR3 sequence is CASSAGPETHYF. DNA for the CDR3: TGTGCCAGCAGTGCCGGGCCCGAGACCCACTACTTC.

A few counts support this clonotype. The chain has TRBV24-1 and TRBJ1-2, with TRBD1 matching 7 bases. This CDR3 has 13 residues. The germline V gene has CDR1 KGHDR and CDR2 SFDVKD. Trimming removed 3 bases from V and 5 bases from J; junction bases left unmatched: 2. DNA for the CDR3: TGTGCCACCAGTGATGGGACAGCTTATGGCTACACCTTC. This sequence encodes CATSDGTAYGYTF.